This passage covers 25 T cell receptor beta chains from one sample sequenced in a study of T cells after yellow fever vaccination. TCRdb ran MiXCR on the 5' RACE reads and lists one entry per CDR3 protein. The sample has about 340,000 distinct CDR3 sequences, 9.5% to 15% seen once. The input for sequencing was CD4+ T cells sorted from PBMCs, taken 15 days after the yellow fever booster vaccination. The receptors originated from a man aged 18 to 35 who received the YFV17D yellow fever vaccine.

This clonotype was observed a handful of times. The CDR3 region is CASSHPGGTYEQYF. Written as DNA, the CDR3 is TGTGCCAGCAGCCACCCCGGGGGGACCTACGAGCAGTACTTC. The chain uses TRBV6-5 and TRBJ2-7, with 7 bases that match TRBD2. The V gene end was trimmed by 6 bases and the J gene end by 2 bases; junction bases not matched to a gene: 7. Germline lookup yields CDR1 MNHEY and CDR2 SVGAGI. The CDR3 runs to 14 residues.

The CDR3 loop is CASRSGHSGVSNQPQHF. The CDR3 region has the DNA TGTGCCAGCAGGTCAGGCCATTCAGGGGTTAGCAATCAGCCCCAGCATTTT. This chain connects TRBV28 to TRBJ1-5; a possible D gene is TRBD1 (6 bases). V gave up 6 bases and J gave up 0 bases, with 18 bases separating them. The V gene's germline CDR1 is MDHEN and CDR2 SYDVKM. The CDR3 is 17 amino acids.

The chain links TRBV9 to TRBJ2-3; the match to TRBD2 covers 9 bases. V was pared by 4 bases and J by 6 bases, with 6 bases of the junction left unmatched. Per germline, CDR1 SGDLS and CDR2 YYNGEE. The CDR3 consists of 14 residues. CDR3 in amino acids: CASSHSGGTDTQYF. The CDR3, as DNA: TGTGCCAGCAGCCATAGCGGGGGTACGGATACGCAGTATTTT.

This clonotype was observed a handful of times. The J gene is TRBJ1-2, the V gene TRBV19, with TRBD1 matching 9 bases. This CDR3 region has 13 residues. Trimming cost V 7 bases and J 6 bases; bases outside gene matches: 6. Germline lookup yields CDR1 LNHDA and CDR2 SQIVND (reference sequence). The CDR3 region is CASTRGQGHGYTF. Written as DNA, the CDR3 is TGTGCCAGTACCAGGGGACAGGGCCATGGCTACACCTTC.

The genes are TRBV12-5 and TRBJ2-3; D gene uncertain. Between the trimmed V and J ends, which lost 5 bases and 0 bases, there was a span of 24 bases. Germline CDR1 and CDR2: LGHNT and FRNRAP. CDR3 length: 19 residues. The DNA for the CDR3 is TGTGCTAGTGGTCCCGAGACTGGTCCTCGATCGCTTAGCACAGATACGCAGTATTTT. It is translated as CASGPETGPRSLSTDTQYF.

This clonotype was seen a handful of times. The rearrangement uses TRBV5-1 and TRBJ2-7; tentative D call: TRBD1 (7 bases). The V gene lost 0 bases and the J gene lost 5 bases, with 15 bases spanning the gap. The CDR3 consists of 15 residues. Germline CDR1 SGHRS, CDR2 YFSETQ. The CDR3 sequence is CASSLGGGGADEQYF. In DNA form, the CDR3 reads TGCGCCAGCAGCTTGGGAGGAGGGGGCGCGGACGAGCAGTACTTC.

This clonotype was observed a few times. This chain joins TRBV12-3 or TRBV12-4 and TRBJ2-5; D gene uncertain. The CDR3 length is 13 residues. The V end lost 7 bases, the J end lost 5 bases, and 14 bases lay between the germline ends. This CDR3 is CASTLPETETQYF. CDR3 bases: TGTGCCAGCACCCTGCCCGAGACCGAGACCCAGTACTTC.

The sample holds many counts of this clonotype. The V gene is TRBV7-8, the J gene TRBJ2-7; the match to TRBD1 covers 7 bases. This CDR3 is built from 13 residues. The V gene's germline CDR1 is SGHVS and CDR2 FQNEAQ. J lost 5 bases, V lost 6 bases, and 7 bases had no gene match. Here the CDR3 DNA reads TGTGCCAGCAGTAGACAGGGTATAGACGAGCAGTACTTC. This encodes CASSRQGIDEQYF.

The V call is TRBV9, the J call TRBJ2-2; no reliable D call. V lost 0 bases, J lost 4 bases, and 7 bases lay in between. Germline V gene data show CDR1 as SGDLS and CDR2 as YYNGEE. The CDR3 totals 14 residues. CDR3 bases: TGTGCCAGCAGCGTAGTATCCGGCACCGGGGAGCTGTTTTTT. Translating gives CASSVVSGTGELFF. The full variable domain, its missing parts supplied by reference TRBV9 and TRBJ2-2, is DSGVTQTPKHLITATGQRVTLRCSPRSGDLSVYWYQQSLDQGLQFLIQYYNGEERAKGNILERFSAQQFPDLHSELNLSSLELGDSALYFCASSVVSGTGELFFGEGSRLTVL.

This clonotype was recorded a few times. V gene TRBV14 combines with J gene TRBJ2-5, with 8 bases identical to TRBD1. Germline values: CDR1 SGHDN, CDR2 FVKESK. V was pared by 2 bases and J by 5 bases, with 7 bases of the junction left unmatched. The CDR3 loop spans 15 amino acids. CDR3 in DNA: TGTGCCAGCAGCCAACCCTCCTGGACAGGGGAGACCCAGTACTTC. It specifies CASSQPSWTGETQYF.

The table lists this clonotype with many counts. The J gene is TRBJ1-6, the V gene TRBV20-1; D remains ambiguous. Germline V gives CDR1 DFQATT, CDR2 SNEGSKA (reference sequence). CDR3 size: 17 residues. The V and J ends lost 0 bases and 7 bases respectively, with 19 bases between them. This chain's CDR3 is CSARDHWRGLWNSPLHF. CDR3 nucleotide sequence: TGCAGTGCTAGAGATCATTGGAGAGGGTTATGGAATTCACCCCTCCACTTT.

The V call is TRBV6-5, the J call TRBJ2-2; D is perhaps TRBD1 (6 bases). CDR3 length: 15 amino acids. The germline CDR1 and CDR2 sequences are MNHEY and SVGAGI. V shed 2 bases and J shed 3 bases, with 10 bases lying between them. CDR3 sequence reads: CASSYGGSYTGELFF. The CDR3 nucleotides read TGTGCCAGCAGTTACGGGGGCAGCTACACCGGGGAGCTGTTTTTT.

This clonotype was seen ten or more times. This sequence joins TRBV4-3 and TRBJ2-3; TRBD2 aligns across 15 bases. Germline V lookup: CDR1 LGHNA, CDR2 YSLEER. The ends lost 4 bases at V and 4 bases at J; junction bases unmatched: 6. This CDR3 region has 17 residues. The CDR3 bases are TGCGCCAGCAGCCTTCGGACTAGCGGGGGGGGTGCAGATACGCAGTATTTT. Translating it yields CASSLRTSGGGADTQYF.

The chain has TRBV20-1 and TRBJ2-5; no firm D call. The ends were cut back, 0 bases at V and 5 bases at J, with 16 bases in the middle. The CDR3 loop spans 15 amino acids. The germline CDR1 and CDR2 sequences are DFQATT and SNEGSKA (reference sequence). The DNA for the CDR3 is TGCAGTGCTAGAGATATTCTTGGAAGTAAGGAGACCCAGTACTTC. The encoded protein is CSARDILGSKETQYF.

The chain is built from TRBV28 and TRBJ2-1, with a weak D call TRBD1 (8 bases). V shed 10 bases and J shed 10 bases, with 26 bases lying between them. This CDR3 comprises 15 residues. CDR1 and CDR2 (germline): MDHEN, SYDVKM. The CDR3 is CATGGNSGGAGEQFF. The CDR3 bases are TGTGCCACCGGGGGGAACTCAGGGGGCGCGGGAGAGCAGTTCTTC.

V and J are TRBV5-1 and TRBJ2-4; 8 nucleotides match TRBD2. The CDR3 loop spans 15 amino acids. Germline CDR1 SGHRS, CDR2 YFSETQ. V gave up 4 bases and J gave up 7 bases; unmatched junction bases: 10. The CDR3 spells CASSPRAGGANIQYF. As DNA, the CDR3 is TGCGCCAGCAGCCCGCGGGCGGGGGGCGCGAACATTCAGTACTTC. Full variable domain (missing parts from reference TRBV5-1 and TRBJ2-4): KAGVTQTPRYLIKTRGQQVTLSCSPISGHRSVSWYQQTPGQGLQFLFEYFSETQRNKGNFPGRFSGRQFSNSRSEMNVSTLELGDSALYLCASSPRAGGANIQYFGAGTRLSVL.

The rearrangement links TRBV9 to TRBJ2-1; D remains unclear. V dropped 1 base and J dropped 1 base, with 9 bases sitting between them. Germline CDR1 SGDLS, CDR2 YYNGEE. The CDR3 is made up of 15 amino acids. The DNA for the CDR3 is TGTGCCAGCAGCGTAAATGGTCAATCCTACAATGAGCAGTTCTTC. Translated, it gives CASSVNGQSYNEQFF.

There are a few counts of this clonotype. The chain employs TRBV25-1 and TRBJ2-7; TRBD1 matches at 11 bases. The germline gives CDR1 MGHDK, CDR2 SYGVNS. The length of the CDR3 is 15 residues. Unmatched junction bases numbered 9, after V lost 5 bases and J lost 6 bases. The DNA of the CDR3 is TGTGCCAGCAGTCTACCGGGACAGGGGGTGGGCGAGCAGTACTTC. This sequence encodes CASSLPGQGVGEQYF.

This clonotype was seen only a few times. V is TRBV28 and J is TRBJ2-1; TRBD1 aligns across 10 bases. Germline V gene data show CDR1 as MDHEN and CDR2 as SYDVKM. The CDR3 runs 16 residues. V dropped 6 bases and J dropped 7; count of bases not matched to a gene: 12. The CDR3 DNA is TGTGCCAGCAGAGGGCTAACCCGGGACAGGGGAAATGAGCAGTTCTTC. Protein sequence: CASRGLTRDRGNEQFF. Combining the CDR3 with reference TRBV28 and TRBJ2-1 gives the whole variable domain DVKVTQSSRYLVKRTGEKVFLECVQDMDHENMFWYRQDPGLGLRLIYFSYDVKMKEKGDIPEGYSVSREKKERFSLILESASTNQTSMYLCASRGLTRDRGNEQFFGPGTRLTVL.

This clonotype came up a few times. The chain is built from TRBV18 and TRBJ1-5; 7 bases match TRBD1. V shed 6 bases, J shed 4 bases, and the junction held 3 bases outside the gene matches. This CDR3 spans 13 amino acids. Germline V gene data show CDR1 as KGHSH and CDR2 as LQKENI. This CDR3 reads CASSGDRNQPQHF. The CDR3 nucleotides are TGTGCCAGCTCGGGGGACAGAAATCAGCCCCAGCATTTT.

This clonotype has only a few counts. The CDR3 DNA is TGTGCCAGCAGCTTACGACTTACTCAAGAGACCCAGTACTTC. It translates to CASSLRLTQETQYF. This chain links TRBV7-2 with TRBJ2-5; D is undetermined. Germline V CDR1 and CDR2: SGHTA, FQGNSA. V lost 2 bases and J lost 2, with 9 bases in between. The length of the CDR3 is 14 residues.

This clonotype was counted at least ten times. The CDR3 here is CASSLGQPNYGYTF. Written as DNA, the CDR3 is TGTGCCAGCAGCTTGGGACAGCCGAACTATGGCTACACCTTC. The V call is TRBV7-2, the J call TRBJ1-2, with 7 bases identical to TRBD1. J gave up 2 bases and V 3 bases, and 3 bases lay outside the gene matches. This CDR3 is built from 14 residues. Looked up from germline, CDR1 is SGHTA and CDR2 is FQGNSA. Using reference TRBV7-2 and TRBJ1-2 for the parts outside the CDR3, the full variable domain is GAGVSQSPSNKVTEKGKDVELRCDPISGHTALYWYRQSLGQGLEFLIYFQGNSAPDKSGLPSDRFSAERTGGSVSTLTIQRTQQEDSAVYLCASSLGQPNYGYTFGSGTRLTVV.

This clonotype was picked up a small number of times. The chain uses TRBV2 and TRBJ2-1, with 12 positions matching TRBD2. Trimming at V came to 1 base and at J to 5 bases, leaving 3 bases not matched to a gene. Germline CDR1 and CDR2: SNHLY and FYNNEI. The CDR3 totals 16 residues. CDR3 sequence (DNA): TGTGCCAGCAGTGAAGGACTAGCGGGGGACAACAATGAGCAGTTCTTC. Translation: CASSEGLAGDNNEQFF.

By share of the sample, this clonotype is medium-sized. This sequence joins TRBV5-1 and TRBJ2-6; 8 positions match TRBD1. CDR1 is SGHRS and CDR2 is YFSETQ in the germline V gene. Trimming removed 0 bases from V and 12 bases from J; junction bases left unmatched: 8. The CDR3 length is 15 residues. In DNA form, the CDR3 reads TGCGCCAGCAGCTTGGAATGGACAGGGATGGGCGTCCTGACTTTC. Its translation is CASSLEWTGMGVLTF. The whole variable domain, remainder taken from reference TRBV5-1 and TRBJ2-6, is KAGVTQTPRYLIKTRGQQVTLSCSPISGHRSVSWYQQTPGQGLQFLFEYFSETQRNKGNFPGRFSGRQFSNSRSEMNVSTLELGDSALYLCASSLEWTGMGVLTFGAGSRLTVL.

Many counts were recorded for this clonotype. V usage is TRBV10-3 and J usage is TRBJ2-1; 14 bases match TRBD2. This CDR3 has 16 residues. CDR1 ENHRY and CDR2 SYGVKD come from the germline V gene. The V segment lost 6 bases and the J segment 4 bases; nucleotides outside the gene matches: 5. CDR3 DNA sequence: TGTGCCATCAGAGGGACTAGCGGGGGACTTTACAATGAGCAGTTCTTC. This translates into CAIRGTSGGLYNEQFF.